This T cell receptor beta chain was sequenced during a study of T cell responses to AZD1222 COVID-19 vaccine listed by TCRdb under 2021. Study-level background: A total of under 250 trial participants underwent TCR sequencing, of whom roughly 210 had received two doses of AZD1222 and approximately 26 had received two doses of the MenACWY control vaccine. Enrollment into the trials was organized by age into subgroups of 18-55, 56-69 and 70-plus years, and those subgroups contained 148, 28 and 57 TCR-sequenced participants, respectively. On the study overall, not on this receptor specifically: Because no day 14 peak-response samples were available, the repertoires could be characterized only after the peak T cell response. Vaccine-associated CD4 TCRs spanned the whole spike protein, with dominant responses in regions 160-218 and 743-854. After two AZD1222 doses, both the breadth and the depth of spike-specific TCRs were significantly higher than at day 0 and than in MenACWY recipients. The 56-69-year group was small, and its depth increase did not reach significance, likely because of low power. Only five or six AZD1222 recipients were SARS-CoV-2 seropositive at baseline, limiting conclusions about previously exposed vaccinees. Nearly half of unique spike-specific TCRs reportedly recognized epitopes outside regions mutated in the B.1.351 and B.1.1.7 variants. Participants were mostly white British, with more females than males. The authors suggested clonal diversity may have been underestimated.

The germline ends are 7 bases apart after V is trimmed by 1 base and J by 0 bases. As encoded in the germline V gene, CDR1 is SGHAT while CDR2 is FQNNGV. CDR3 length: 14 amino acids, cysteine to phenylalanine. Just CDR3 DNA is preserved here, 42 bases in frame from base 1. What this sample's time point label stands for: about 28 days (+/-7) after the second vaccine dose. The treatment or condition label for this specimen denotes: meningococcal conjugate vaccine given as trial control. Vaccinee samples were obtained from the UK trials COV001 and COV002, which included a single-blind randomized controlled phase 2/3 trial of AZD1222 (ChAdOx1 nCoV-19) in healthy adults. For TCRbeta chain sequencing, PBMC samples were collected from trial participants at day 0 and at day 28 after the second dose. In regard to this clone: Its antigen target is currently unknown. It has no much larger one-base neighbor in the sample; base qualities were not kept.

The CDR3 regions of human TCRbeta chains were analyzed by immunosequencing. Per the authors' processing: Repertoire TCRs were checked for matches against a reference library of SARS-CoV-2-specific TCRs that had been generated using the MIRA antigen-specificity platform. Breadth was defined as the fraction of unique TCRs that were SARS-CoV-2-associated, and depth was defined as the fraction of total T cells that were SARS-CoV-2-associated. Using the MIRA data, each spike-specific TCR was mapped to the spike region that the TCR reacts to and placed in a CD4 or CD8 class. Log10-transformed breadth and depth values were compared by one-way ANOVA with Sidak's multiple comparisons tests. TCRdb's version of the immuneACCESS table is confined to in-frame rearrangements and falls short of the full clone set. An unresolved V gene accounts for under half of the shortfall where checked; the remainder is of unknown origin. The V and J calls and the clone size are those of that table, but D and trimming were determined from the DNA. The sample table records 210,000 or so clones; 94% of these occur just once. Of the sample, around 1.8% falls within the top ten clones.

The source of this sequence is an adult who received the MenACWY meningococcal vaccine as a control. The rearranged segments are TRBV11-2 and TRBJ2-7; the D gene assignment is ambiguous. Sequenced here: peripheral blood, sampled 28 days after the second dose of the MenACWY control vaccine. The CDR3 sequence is CASSLVDSSYEQYF. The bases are TGTGCCAGCAGCTTAGTGGATAGCTCCTACGAGCAGTACTTC. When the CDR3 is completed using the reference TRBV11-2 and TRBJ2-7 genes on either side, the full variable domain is EAGVAQSPRYKIIEKRQSVAFWCNPISGHATLYWYQQILGQGPKLLIQFQNNGVVDDSQLPKDRFSAERLKGVDSTLKIQPAKLEDSAVYLCASSLVDSSYEQYFGPGTRLTVT.